This TCR beta chain was obtained from a study of blood T cell repertoires in COVID-19. Turning to the study itself: Sites in the United States, Italy and Spain provided acute and convalescent COVID-19 samples.

In the original workflow: Using reference gene primer amplification, nucleated cell counts were estimated. Data came from immunoSEQ multiplex PCR; TCRdb stores just in-frame clones and leaves some out. The DNA was the basis for D and trimming; V, J and clone size are from that table. Of about 100,000 clones in the sample, around four fifths are singletons; the top ten hold roughly 13%. Germline V gives CDR1 SGHRS, CDR2 YFSETQ. CDR3 length equals 14 residues. The V gene end was trimmed by 6 bases and the J gene end by 6 bases; junction bases not matched to a gene: 8. The sample was peripheral blood. The rearrangement links TRBV5-1 to TRBJ2-3; 9 nucleotides align to TRBD2. This clonotype originated in a man between 50 and 59 years old with active or convalescent COVID-19. The CDR3 nucleotides read TGCGCCAGCACCTATAGCGGGAGTAAGGATACGCAGTATTTT. Residues: CASTYSGSKDTQYF.